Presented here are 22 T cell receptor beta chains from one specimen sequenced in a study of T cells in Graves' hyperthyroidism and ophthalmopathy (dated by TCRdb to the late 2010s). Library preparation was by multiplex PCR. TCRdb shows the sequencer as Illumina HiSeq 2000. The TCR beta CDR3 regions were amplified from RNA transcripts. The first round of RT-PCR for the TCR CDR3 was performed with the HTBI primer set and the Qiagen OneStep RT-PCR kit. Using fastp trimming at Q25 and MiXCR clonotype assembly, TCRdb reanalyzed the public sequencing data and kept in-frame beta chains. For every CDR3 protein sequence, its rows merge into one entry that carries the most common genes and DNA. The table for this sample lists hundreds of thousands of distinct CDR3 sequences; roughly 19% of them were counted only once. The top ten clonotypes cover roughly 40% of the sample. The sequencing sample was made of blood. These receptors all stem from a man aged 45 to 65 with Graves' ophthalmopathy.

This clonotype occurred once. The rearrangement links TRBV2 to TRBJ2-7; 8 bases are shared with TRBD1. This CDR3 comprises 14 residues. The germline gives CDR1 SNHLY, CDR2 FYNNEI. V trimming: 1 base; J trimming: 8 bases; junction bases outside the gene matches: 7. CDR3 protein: CASSEGGTGDKQYF. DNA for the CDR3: TGTGCCAGCAGTGAAGGGGGGACAGGCGACAAGCAGTACTTC.

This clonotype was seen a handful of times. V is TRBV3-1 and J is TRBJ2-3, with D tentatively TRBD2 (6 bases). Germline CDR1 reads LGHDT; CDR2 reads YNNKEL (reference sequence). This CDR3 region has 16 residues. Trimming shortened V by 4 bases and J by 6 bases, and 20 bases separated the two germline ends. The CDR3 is CASSLSAGLGGDTQYF. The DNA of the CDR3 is TGTGCCAGCAGCCTTTCGGCGGGACTCGGCGGGGATACGCAGTATTTT.

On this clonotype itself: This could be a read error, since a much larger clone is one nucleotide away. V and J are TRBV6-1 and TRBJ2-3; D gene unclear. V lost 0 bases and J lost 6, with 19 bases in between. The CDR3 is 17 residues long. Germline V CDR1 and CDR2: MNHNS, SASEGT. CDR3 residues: CASSEALRPEGRDTQYF. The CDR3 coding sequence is TGTGCCAGCAGTGAAGCGTTGAGACCGGAAGGCAGGGATACGCAGTATTTT.

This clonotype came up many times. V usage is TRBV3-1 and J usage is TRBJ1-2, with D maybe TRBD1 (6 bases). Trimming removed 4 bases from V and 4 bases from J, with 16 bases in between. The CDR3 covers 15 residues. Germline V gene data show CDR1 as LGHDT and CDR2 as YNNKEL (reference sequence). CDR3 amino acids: CASSPGTSSLYGYTF. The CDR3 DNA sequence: TGTGCCAGCAGCCCCGGGACATCTAGCCTCTATGGCTACACCTTC.

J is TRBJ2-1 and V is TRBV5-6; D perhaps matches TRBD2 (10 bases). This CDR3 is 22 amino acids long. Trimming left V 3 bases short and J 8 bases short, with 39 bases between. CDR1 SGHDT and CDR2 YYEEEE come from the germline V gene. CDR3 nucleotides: TGTGCCAGCAGCTCGATGACCGGGACAGGGACCTCAGCGGGAGGGCCTCACGATGAGCAGTTCTTC. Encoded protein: CASSSMTGTGTSAGGPHDEQFF.

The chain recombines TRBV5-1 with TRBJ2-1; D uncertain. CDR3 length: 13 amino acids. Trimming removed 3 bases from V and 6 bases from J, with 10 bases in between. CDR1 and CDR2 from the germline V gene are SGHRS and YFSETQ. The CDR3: CASSSTASNEQFF. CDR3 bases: TGCGCCAGCAGCTCAACCGCTTCCAATGAGCAGTTCTTC.

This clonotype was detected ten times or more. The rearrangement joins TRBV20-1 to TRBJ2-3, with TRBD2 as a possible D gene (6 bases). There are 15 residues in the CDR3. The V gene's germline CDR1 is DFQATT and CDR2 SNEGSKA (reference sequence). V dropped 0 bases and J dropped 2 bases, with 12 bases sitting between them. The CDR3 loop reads CSAREEGNPTDTQYF. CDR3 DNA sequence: TGCAGTGCTAGAGAGGAGGGAAATCCCACAGATACGCAGTATTTT.

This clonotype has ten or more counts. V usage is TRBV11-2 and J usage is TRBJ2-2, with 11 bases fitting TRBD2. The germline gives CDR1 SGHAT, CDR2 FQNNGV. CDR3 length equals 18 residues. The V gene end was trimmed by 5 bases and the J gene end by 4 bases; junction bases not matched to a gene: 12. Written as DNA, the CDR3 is TGTGCCAGCAGCCCAGGGGCTAGCGGGAGGTTGGGCACCGGGGAGCTGTTTTTT. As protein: CASSPGASGRLGTGELFF. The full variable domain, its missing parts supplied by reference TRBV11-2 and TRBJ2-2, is EAGVAQSPRYKIIEKRQSVAFWCNPISGHATLYWYQQILGQGPKLLIQFQNNGVVDDSQLPKDRFSAERLKGVDSTLKIQPAKLEDSAVYLCASSPGASGRLGTGELFFGEGSRLTVL.

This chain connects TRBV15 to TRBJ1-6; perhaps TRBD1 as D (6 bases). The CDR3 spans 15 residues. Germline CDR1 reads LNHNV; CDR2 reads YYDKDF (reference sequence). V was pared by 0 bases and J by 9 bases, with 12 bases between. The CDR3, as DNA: TGTGCCACCAGCAGAGATCCCGGACAGCGTTCACCCCTCCACTTT. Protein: CATSRDPGQRSPLHF. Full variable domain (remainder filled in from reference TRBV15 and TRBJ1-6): DAMVIQNPRYQVTQFGKPVTLSCSQTLNHNVMYWYQQKSSQAPKLLFHYYDKDFNNEADTPDNFQSRRPNTSFCFLDIRSPGLGDTAMYLCATSRDPGQRSPLHFGNGTRLTVT.

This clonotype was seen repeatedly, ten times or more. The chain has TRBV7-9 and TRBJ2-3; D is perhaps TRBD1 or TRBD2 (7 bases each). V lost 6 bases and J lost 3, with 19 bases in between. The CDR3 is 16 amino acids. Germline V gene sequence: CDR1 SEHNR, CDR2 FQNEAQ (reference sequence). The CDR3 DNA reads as TGTGCCAGCAGTTTAAGCTCCAGGGGGGGGACAGATACGCAGTATTTT. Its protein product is CASSLSSRGGTDTQYF.

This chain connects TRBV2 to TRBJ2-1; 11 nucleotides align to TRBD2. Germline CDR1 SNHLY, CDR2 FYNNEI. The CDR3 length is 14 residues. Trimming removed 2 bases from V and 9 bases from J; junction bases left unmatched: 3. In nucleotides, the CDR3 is TGTGCCAGCAGTGAACTAGCGGGAGGAGGTGAGCAGTTCTTC. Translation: CASSELAGGGEQFF. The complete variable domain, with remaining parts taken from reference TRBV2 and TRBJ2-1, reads EPEVTQTPSHQVTQMGQEVILRCVPISNHLYFYWYRQILGQKVEFLVSFYNNEISEKSEIFDDQFSVERPDGSNFTLKIRSTKLEDSAMYFCASSELAGGGEQFFGPGTRLTVL.

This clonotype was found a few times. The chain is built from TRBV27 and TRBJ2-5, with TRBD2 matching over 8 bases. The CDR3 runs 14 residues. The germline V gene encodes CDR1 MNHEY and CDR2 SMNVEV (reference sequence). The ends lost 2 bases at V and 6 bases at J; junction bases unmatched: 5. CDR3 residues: CASSLGGGSKTQYF. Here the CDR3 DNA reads TGTGCCAGCAGTTTAGGCGGGGGGTCGAAGACCCAGTACTTC.

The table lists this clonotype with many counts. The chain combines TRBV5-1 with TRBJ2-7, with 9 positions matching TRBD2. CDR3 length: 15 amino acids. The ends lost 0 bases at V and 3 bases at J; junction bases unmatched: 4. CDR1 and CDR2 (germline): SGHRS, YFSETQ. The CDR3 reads CASSLGTSVSYEQYF. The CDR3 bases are TGCGCCAGCAGCTTGGGGACTAGCGTAAGCTACGAGCAGTACTTC.

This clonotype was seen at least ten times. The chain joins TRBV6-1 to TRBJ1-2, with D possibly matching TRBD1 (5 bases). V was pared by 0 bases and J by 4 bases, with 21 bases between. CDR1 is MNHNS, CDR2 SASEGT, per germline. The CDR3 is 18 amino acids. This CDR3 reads CASSEALPGGARGYGYTF. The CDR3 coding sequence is TGTGCCAGCAGTGAAGCGCTTCCGGGAGGGGCGAGGGGCTATGGCTACACCTTC.

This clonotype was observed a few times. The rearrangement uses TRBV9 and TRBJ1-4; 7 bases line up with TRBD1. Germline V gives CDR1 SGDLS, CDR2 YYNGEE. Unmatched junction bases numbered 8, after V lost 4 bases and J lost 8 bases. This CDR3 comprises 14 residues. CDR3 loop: CASSRTGGQEKLFF. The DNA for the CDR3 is TGTGCCAGCAGCCGGACCGGGGGACAGGAAAAACTGTTTTTT.

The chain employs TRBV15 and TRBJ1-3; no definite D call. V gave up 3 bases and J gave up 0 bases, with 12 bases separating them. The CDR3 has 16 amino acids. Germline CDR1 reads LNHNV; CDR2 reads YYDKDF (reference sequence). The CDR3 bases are TGTGCCACCAGCAGCCCCCAACAGTTCTCTGGAAACACCATATATTTT. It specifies CATSSPQQFSGNTIYF. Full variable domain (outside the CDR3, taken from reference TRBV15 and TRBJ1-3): DAMVIQNPRYQVTQFGKPVTLSCSQTLNHNVMYWYQQKSSQAPKLLFHYYDKDFNNEADTPDNFQSRRPNTSFCFLDIRSPGLGDTAMYLCATSSPQQFSGNTIYFGEGSWLTVV.

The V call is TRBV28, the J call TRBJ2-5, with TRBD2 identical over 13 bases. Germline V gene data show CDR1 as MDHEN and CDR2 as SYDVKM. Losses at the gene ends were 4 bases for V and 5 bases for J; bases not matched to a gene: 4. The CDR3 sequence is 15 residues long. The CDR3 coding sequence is TGTGCCAGCAGTTATGAGACTAGCGGGAGGGAGACCCAGTACTTC. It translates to CASSYETSGRETQYF.

CDR3 region: CSARAGSGTNEKLFF. CDR3 DNA: TGCAGTGCTAGAGCCGGTTCAGGGACTAATGAAAAACTGTTTTTT. The chain carries TRBV20-1 and TRBJ1-4; tentatively, D is TRBD1 (5 bases). Germline assignment: CDR1 DFQATT and CDR2 SNEGSKA (reference sequence). CDR3 size: 15 residues. Trimming left V 1 base short and J 2 bases short, with 11 bases between.

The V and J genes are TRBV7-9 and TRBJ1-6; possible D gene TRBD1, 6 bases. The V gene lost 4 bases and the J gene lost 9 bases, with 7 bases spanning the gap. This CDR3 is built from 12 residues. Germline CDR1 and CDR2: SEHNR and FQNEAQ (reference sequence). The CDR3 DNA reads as TGTGCCAGCAGCTCACAGGGTTCACCCCTCCACTTT. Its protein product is CASSSQGSPLHF.

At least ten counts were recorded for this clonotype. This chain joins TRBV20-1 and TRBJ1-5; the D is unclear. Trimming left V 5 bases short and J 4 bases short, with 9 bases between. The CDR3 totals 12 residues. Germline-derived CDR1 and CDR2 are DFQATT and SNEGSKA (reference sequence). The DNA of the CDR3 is TGCAGTGCTTCCCCTCTTAATCAGCCCCAGCATTTT. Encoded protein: CSASPLNQPQHF.

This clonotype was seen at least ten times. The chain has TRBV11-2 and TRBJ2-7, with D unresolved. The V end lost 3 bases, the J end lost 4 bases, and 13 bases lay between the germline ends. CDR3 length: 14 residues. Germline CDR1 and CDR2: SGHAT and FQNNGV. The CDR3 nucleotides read TGTGCCAGCAGCTTGACGGGCAGGAATTACGAGCAGTACTTC. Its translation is CASSLTGRNYEQYF. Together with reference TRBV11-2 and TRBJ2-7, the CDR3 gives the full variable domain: EAGVAQSPRYKIIEKRQSVAFWCNPISGHATLYWYQQILGQGPKLLIQFQNNGVVDDSQLPKDRFSAERLKGVDSTLKIQPAKLEDSAVYLCASSLTGRNYEQYFGPGTRLTVT.

In DNA, the CDR3 is TGTGCCATCAGTCTAGGACAGGGGAAGGCAGATACGCAGTATTTT. Protein product: CAISLGQGKADTQYF. The V gene is TRBV10-3, the J gene TRBJ2-3, with TRBD1 identical over 9 bases. In germline, CDR1 is ENHRY, CDR2 SYGVKD. This CDR3 comprises 15 residues. V lost 5 bases to trimming and J lost 4 bases; unmatched junction nucleotides: 7.